A selection of T cell receptor beta chains follows, all from one sample in a study of a mutant IDH1 vaccine in newly diagnosed glioma. TCRdb keeps only in-frame clones here, not all; method: immunoSEQ multiplex PCR. The data contain about 60,000 clones, around 80% of them singletons. Their antigens remain unidentified. The sequencing used PBMCs, collected from a glioma patient whose treatment included an IDH1 peptide vaccine. These receptors all stem from a woman between 45 and 60 years old with glioma. Both conserved end residues are part of each CDR3. The order of the fields is D gene, J gene, V gene, CDR3 protein. D genes are given only for firm matches.

D: TRBD1
J: TRBJ1-4
V: TRBV9
CDR3: CASSPGTAQGEKLFF

D: TRBD1
J: TRBJ2-5
V: TRBV7-9
CDR3: CASSLGTGQETQYF

D: NA
J: TRBJ2-5
V: TRBV7-9
CDR3: CASSLAPGDTQETQYF

D: TRBD1
J: TRBJ1-2
V: TRBV4-3
CDR3: CASSSETGGYGYTF

D: TRBD1
J: TRBJ1-6
V: TRBV6-4
CDR3: CASSDSGTGHSPLHF

D: NA
J: TRBJ2-6
V: TRBV27
CDR3: CASSPQTRGANVLTF

D: NA
J: TRBJ2-2
V: TRBV19
CDR3: CASSTGPPGNTGELFF

D: TRBD1
J: TRBJ1-2
V: TRBV19
CDR3: CASSIVDRGGGYTF

D: NA
J: TRBJ1-3
V: TRBV7-8
CDR3: CASSDVWGFGNTIYF

D: NA
J: TRBJ2-7
V: TRBV27
CDR3: CASRTGRNSYEQYF

D: TRBD1
J: TRBJ1-5
V: TRBV5-1
CDR3: CASSSGQGGNQPQHF

D: NA
J: TRBJ2-3
V: TRBV7-9
CDR3: CASSLVILPGTDTQYF

D: TRBD2
J: TRBJ2-3
V: TRBV6-5
CDR3: CASRARPPGGTQYF

D: TRBD1
J: TRBJ2-1
V: TRBV28
CDR3: CASSLYRGEQFF

D: NA
J: TRBJ1-2
V: TRBV7-9
CDR3: CASSLGLFANYGYTF

D: TRBD1
J: TRBJ1-2
V: TRBV15
CDR3: CATSRAETGEGGYTF

D: NA
J: TRBJ1-2
V: TRBV9
CDR3: CASSVYQGGYTF

D: TRBD1
J: TRBJ2-7
V: TRBV19
CDR3: CASSIWDRNYEQYF

D: NA
J: TRBJ1-4
V: TRBV7-9
CDR3: CASSLVSSDPWINEKLFF

D: TRBD1
J: TRBJ1-5
V: TRBV7-2
CDR3: CASSQDRVIIF

D: NA
J: TRBJ2-1
V: TRBV19
CDR3: CASLGGYNEQFF

D: TRBD2
J: TRBJ2-4
V: TRBV27
CDR3: CASRRGGVAKNIQYF

D: NA
J: TRBJ1-2
V: TRBV4-2
CDR3: CASSQDRAGIDGYTF

D: TRBD1
J: TRBJ2-2
V: TRBV2
CDR3: CASSGTGGPRMGGELFF

D: TRBD1
J: TRBJ2-2
V: TRBV29-1
CDR3: CSVDGQGNTGELFF

D: NA
J: TRBJ2-2
V: TRBV19
CDR3: CASWRGGTGELFF

D: NA
J: TRBJ1-3
V: TRBV6-1
CDR3: CASSERISGNTIYF

D: NA
J: TRBJ2-7
V: TRBV5-4
CDR3: CASSYNSYEQYF

D: NA
J: TRBJ1-6
V: TRBV27
CDR3: CASSWGVFSPLHF

D: NA
J: TRBJ1-6
V: TRBV10-1
CDR3: CASSGTAANSPLHF

D: TRBD1
J: TRBJ1-4
V: TRBV18
CDR3: CASSPGTGGEKLFF

D: NA
J: TRBJ1-5
V: TRBV28
CDR3: CASSSGGEGNQPQHF

D: TRBD2
J: TRBJ2-3
V: TRBV19
CDR3: CASIPGTSGGADTQYF

D: TRBD1
J: TRBJ2-7
V: TRBV28
CDR3: CASSFPTGNREQYF

D: NA
J: TRBJ1-3
V: TRBV11-3
CDR3: CASSLSSGDGNTIYF

D: NA
J: TRBJ2-2
V: TRBV5-1
CDR3: CASSLGSAYTGELFF

D: NA
J: TRBJ2-6
V: TRBV30
CDR3: CAWGSGANVLTF

D: NA
J: TRBJ2-5
V: TRBV6-6
CDR3: CASSSQETQYF

D: NA
J: TRBJ1-5
V: TRBV5-8
CDR3: CASIQTGSNQPQHF

D: NA
J: TRBJ2-5
V: TRBV5-6
CDR3: CASSLRTWGLQETQYF

D: TRBD1
J: TRBJ1-2
V: TRBV5-4
CDR3: CASSLPGQGSYGYTF

D: NA
J: TRBJ1-5
V: TRBV19
CDR3: CATPLWGRVGQPQHF

D: NA
J: TRBJ1-5
V: TRBV18
CDR3: CASSPEVQGSGQPQHF

D: NA
J: TRBJ1-1
V: TRBV27
CDR3: CASSLLTGSGEAFF

D: TRBD1
J: TRBJ2-7
V: TRBV27
CDR3: CASSLRGTGTEYEQYF

D: TRBD1
J: TRBJ1-1
V: TRBV2
CDR3: CASSEDRGNTEAFF

D: TRBD2
J: TRBJ2-3
V: TRBV6-1
CDR3: CASGGLGGAVDTQYF

D: NA
J: TRBJ1-1
V: TRBV5-1
CDR3: CASSLDQLKAFF

D: NA
J: TRBJ2-2
V: TRBV12-5
CDR3: CASGPLSGELFF

D: TRBD2
J: TRBJ2-5
V: TRBV7-7
CDR3: CASSLGLAGGIQETQYF

D: TRBD1
J: TRBJ1-5
V: TRBV5-8
CDR3: CASNYAGTGIYQPQHF

D: NA
J: TRBJ1-5
V: TRBV28
CDR3: CASTLDRIDQPQHF

D: NA
J: TRBJ1-4
V: TRBV9
CDR3: CASSPREGANEKLFF

D: NA
J: TRBJ1-6
V: TRBV7-2
CDR3: CASRLGSVGDSPLHF

D: NA
J: TRBJ2-7
V: TRBV5-6
CDR3: CASSLNYEQYF